This T cell receptor (beta chain) is from a study of brain T cells in children with intractable seizures. Study-wide results and limits: Patients' HCMV serostatus was unknown; virus specificity rests on CDR3 similarity alone. Pre-surgery blood may have been undersampled, hiding some clones.

About this clone itself: Its antigen is not identified.

Libraries were prepared by immunoSEQ multiplex PCR; TCRdb keeps only in-frame clonotypes and omits some of them. The table lists 75,000 to 80,000 clones, about 93% of them singletons. The source material was peripheral blood, sampled at surgery. The sequence was obtained from a boy in the first two years of life with tuberous sclerosis and intractable seizures.

The CDR3 sequence: CASSRTGTYGYTF. DNA of the CDR3: TGCGCCAGCAGCAGGACAGGGACTTATGGCTACACCTTC. J is TRBJ1-2 and V is TRBV10-2; TRBD1 agrees at 8 bases. The CDR3 is 13 residues long. Germline V gives CDR1 WSHSY, CDR2 SAAADI. The junction had 5 bases not matched to a gene; V was cut back by 6 bases and J by 5 bases.